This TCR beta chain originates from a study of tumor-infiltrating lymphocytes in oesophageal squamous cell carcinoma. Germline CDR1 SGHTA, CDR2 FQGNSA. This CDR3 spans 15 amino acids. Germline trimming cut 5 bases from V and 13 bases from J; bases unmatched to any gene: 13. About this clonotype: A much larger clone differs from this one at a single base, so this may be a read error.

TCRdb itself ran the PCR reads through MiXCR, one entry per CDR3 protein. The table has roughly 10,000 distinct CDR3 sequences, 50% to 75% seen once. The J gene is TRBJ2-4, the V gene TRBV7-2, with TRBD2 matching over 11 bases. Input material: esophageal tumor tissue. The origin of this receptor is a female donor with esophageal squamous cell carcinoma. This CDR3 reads CASSTRTSGYNEQYF. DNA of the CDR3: TGTGCCAGCAGCACCCGGACTAGCGGGTACAATGAGCAGTACTTC.